A single sample gave rise to the 4 T cell receptor beta chains below, sequenced in a study of cytomegalovirus exposure and HLA in healthy donors. PCR primers comprised 60 Vbeta and 13 Jbeta primers. Repertoires were generated with immunoSEQ multiplex PCR, while TCRdb's copy carries only in-frame clones and drops some. This sample's table reports some 83,000 clones. Sequenced input: PBMCs. The receptor set was obtained from a woman in her thirties in good health and CMV-seronegative.

The chain is built from TRBV5-1 and TRBJ2-6; D perhaps matches TRBD1 (5 bases). The CDR3 length is 17 residues. CDR1 is SGHRS, CDR2 YFSETQ, per germline. The V and J ends lost 0 bases and 0 bases respectively, with 10 bases between them. In DNA form, the CDR3 reads TGCGCCAGCAGCTTGGCGGGCACAGGCTCTGGGGCCAACGTCCTGACTTTC. Its translation is CASSLAGTGSGANVLTF.

V usage is TRBV5-4 and J usage is TRBJ2-1; 9 bases map to TRBD2. CDR1 and CDR2 (germline): SGHNT, YYREEE (reference sequence). The junction had 11 bases not matched to a gene; V was cut back by 5 bases and J by 5 bases. This CDR3 comprises 16 residues. The CDR3: CASSPHGGRENNEQFF. DNA for the CDR3: TGTGCCAGCAGTCCCCACGGCGGGAGGGAAAACAATGAGCAGTTCTTC.

The V call is TRBV6-5, the J call TRBJ2-2; 8 positions agree with TRBD2. V gave up 5 bases and J gave up 4 bases; unmatched junction bases: 3. The germline V gene has CDR1 MNHEY and CDR2 SVGAGI. This CDR3 spans 14 amino acids. CDR3 residues: CASSGLASTGELFF. CDR3 bases: TGTGCCAGCAGTGGACTAGCTAGCACCGGGGAGCTGTTTTTT.

This chain connects TRBV29-1 to TRBJ2-5, with D tentatively TRBD1 (6 bases). The CDR3 has 14 residues. Germline assignment: CDR1 SQVTM and CDR2 ANQGSEA. V dropped 0 bases and J dropped 3 bases, with 11 bases sitting between them. CDR3 sequence (DNA): TGCAGCGTTGAAGATCAGGGGCCAAAAGAGACCCAGTACTTC. This codes for CSVEDQGPKETQYF.